The T cell receptor (beta chain) described here comes from a study of blood T cell repertoires in COVID-19. V was clipped by 1 base and J by 6 bases, with 12 bases between them. The CDR3 sequence is 14 residues long. CDR1 LGHNA and CDR2 YSLEER come from the germline V gene. Sequencing was performed with immunoSEQ multiplex PCR; in TCRdb, only in-frame clones are kept and a portion is missing. The sample lists roughly 160,000 clones, approximately 91% occurring once. This rearrangement joins TRBV4-3 to TRBJ1-2, with a weak D call TRBD1 (6 bases). The clonotype originates from a man between 18 and 35 years old with COVID-19, enrolled during active disease. The sequenced sample consisted of peripheral blood. For the CDR3, the DNA is TGCGCCAGCAGCCAAGTTTGGCCAGGGGATGGCTACACCTTC. It specifies CASSQVWPGDGYTF.